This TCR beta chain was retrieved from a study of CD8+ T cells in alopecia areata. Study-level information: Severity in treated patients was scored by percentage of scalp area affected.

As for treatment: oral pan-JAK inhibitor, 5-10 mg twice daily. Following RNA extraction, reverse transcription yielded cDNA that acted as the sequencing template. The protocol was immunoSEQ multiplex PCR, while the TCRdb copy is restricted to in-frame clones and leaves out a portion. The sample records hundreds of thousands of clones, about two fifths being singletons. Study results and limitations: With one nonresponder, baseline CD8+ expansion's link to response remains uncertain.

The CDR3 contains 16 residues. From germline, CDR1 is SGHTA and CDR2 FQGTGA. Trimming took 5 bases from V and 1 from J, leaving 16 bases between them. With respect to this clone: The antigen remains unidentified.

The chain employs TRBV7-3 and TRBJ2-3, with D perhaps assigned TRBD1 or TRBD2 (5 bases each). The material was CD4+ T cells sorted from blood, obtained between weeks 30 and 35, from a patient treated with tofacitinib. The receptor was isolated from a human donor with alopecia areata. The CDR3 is CASSPGKGRGTDTQYF. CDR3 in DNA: TGTGCCAGCAGCCCCGGGAAGGGGCGCGGCACAGATACGCAGTATTTT.